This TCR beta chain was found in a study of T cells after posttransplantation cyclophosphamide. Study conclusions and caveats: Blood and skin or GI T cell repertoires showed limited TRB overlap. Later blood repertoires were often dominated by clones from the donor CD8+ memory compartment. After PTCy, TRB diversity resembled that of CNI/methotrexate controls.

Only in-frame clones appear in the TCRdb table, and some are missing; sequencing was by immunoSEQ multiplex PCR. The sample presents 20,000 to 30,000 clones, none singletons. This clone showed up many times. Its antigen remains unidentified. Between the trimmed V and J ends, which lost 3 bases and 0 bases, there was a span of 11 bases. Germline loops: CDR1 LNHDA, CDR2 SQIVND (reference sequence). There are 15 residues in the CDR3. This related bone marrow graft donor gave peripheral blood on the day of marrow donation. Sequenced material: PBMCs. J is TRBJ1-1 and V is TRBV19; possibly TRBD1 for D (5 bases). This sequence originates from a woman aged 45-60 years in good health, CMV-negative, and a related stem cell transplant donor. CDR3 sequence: CASSISARVNTEAFF. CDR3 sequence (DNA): TGTGCCAGTAGTATTTCCGCCAGGGTGAACACTGAAGCTTTCTTT.